The clone carrying this TCR beta chain was observed at least ten times. Its antigen is not known. Investigators amplified TCR beta CDR3 regions from RNA transcripts. HTBI primers were employed in first-round RT-PCR, then a second-round multiplex PCR followed. A single record per CDR3 protein comes from TCRdb applying MiXCR to the multiplex PCR reads. The sample consists of about 400,000 distinct CDR3 sequences, 15% to 20% of them appearing once. These data belong to a study of Graves' ophthalmopathy and Graves' hyperthyroidism. The diagnosis was founded upon clinical symptoms, serum thyroxine, TRAb, thyroid ultrasound and orbital computed tomography. The PBMC fraction was derived from around 10 ml of fresh peripheral blood. The V end lost 4 bases, the J end lost 4 bases, and 19 bases lay between the germline ends. The CDR3 spans 16 residues. Germline loops: CDR1 MDHEN, CDR2 SYDVKM. General study findings and limits: Blood samples also showed most expanded thyroid clonotypes exceeding 0.001 frequency. Ophthalmopathy could be told apart from stable hyperthyroidism by a 13-signature model (approximately 91% sensitivity, 80% to 84% specificity).

This chain joins TRBV28 and TRBJ2-5; D might be TRBD2 (6 bases). Sequenced sample: peripheral blood. The TCR was taken from a young woman with Graves' ophthalmopathy. The CDR3 nucleotides read TGTGCCAGCAGTTCCCCCCGGAGGGGTCGGAGAGAGACCCAGTACTTC. This encodes CASSSPRRGRRETQYF.